Each of the 14 T cell receptor beta chains below was sequenced from the same sample in a study of cytomegalovirus exposure and HLA in healthy donors. Vbeta (60) and Jbeta (13) primers were used in the PCR. Sequenced by immunoSEQ multiplex PCR; TCRdb stores in-frame clones only, minus some. The table has approximately 120,000 clones, over 60% seen once; the top ten hold approximately 11%. The sample consisted of PBMCs. The source of these receptors is a man aged 40-49 years in good health and CMV-seropositive.

V is TRBV11-2 and J is TRBJ2-5; 10 bases are a match to TRBD2. The V and J ends lost 2 bases and 6 bases, in that order; junction bases with no gene match: 12. This CDR3 comprises 17 residues. CDR1 SGHAT and CDR2 FQNNGV come from the germline V gene. As DNA, the CDR3 is TGTGCCAGCAGCTTACGGGTTAGCGGGGGGATGGTGAAGACCCAGTACTTC. It codes for CASSLRVSGGMVKTQYF.

This CDR3 reads CASLAGTGDEKLFF. CDR3 sequence (DNA): TGTGCCAGCCTGGCCGGGACAGGGGACGAAAAACTGTTTTTT. V and J are TRBV2 and TRBJ1-4, with TRBD1 matching over 10 bases. V gave up 8 bases and J gave up 8 bases; unmatched junction bases: 8. Germline V gene data show CDR1 as SNHLY and CDR2 as FYNNEI. CDR3 length equals 14 residues.

The rearrangement uses TRBV7-6 and TRBJ1-2; D is possibly TRBD1 (6 bases). The CDR3 sequence is 15 residues long. From germline, CDR1 is SGHVS and CDR2 FNYEAQ. V gave up 1 base and J gave up 4 bases, with 13 bases separating them. The CDR3 DNA follows: TGTGCCAGCAGCTTAGTGTCGGCAGGGGTCTATGGCTACACCTTC. As protein: CASSLVSAGVYGYTF.

The chain couples TRBV7-2 to TRBJ2-7; TRBD1 matches at 7 bases. Germline V gene lookup returns CDR1 SGHTA and CDR2 FQGNSA. The V and J ends lost 4 bases and 6 bases, in that order; junction bases with no gene match: 6. The CDR3 contains 13 residues. For the CDR3, the DNA is TGTGCCAGCAGCTCGGGACAGCTATTCGAGCAGTACTTC. This codes for CASSSGQLFEQYF.

This clone showed up just once. The J gene is TRBJ1-1, the V gene TRBV6-5; no firm D call. This CDR3 contains 14 residues. Trimming took 0 bases from V and 5 from J, leaving 10 bases between them. Looked up from germline, CDR1 is MNHEY and CDR2 is SVGAGI. CDR3 amino acids: CASSYSSSGTEAFF. In DNA, the CDR3 is TGTGCCAGCAGTTACTCTAGCTCCGGGACTGAAGCTTTCTTT.

V usage is TRBV29-1 and J usage is TRBJ2-2; 8 nucleotides agree with TRBD1. This CDR3 spans 15 amino acids. V lost 1 base, J lost 0 bases, and 1 base stayed unmatched. CDR1 and CDR2 from the germline V gene are SQVTM and ANQGSEA. DNA for the CDR3: TGCAGCGTTGAAGGGGACAGGTCGAACACCGGGGAGCTGTTTTTT. It is translated as CSVEGDRSNTGELFF.

J is TRBJ1-2 and V is TRBV19; D might be TRBD1 (5 bases). Germline lookup yields CDR1 LNHDA and CDR2 SQIVND (reference sequence). There are 12 residues in the CDR3. The V end was cut by 6 bases, the J end by 5 bases, with 10 bases between. This chain's CDR3 is CASRGRGYGYTF. The CDR3 coding sequence is TGTGCCAGTAGGGGTCGGGGGTATGGCTACACCTTC.

This clone was counted a single time. The chain uses TRBV7-3 and TRBJ2-2; a weak D match, TRBD1 (6 bases). CDR1 and CDR2 (germline): SGHTA, FQGTGA. The CDR3 has 14 residues. Trimming shortened V by 7 bases and J by 5 bases, and 14 bases separated the two germline ends. DNA for the CDR3: TGTGCCAGCAAACCGGGACAAGGGACCGGGGAGCTGTTTTTT. Its protein is CASKPGQGTGELFF.

The rearrangement uses TRBV18 and TRBJ1-2; a possible D gene is TRBD1 (6 bases). The CDR3 sequence is 13 residues long. The germline CDR1 and CDR2 sequences are KGHSH and LQKENI. Trimming took 8 bases from V and 8 from J, leaving 18 bases between them. CDR3 nucleotide sequence: TGTGCCAGCGTCACCGGGACATCTGAAGGCTACACCTTC. This encodes CASVTGTSEGYTF.

With regard to this clone: At one end the junction does not follow the germline gene, possibly because of a read error. This sequence joins TRBV7-3 and TRBJ2-7, with TRBD1 matching 10 bases. The CDR3 loop spans 13 amino acids. Germline lookup yields CDR1 SGHTA and CDR2 FQGTGA. The CDR3, as DNA: TGTGCCAGCAGCTCGGGACAGGGGAACCCGCTGAACTTC. Protein product: CASSSGQGNPLNF.

Concerning this clone: The same CDR3 can be traced to other DNA sequences in this sample. The chain joins TRBV27 to TRBJ2-7; 9 bases match TRBD1. Germline CDR1 and CDR2: MNHEY and SMNVEV (reference sequence). With V trimmed by 4 bases and J by 2 bases, 18 bases remained unmatched. The length of the CDR3 is 19 residues. For the CDR3, the DNA is TGTGCCAGCAGTTCAATCCGACTTGGGGGGACAGGGAAAACCTACGAGCAGTACTTC. Translating gives CASSSIRLGGTGKTYEQYF.

The V call is TRBV27, the J call TRBJ1-5; D is perhaps TRBD1 (5 bases). V lost 3 bases and J lost 5, with 11 bases in between. The V gene's germline CDR1 is MNHEY and CDR2 SMNVEV (reference sequence). This CDR3 region has 14 residues. The CDR3 DNA reads as TGTGCCAGCAGTTTCTACGGGGGGGATCAGCCCCAGCATTTT. Its protein product is CASSFYGGDQPQHF.

This chain connects TRBV19 to TRBJ1-1; 11 positions match TRBD1. From germline, CDR1 is LNHDA and CDR2 SQIVND (reference sequence). The V and J ends lost 3 bases and 5 bases, in that order; junction bases with no gene match: 11. The CDR3 is 17 amino acids. CDR3 DNA: TGTGCCAGTAGTATTGGACAGGGGGCTCCATCGAGGACTGAAGCTTTCTTT. It is translated as CASSIGQGAPSRTEAFF.

The genes are TRBV4-3 and TRBJ1-2; a weak D match, TRBD1 (6 bases). With 1 base removed from V and 2 bases from J, the gap between germline ends came to 11 bases. The germline V gene has CDR1 LGHNA and CDR2 YSLEER. CDR3 size: 15 residues. The CDR3: CASSQGAGANYGYTF. The CDR3 coding sequence is TGCGCCAGCAGCCAAGGGGCAGGGGCGAACTATGGCTACACCTTC.